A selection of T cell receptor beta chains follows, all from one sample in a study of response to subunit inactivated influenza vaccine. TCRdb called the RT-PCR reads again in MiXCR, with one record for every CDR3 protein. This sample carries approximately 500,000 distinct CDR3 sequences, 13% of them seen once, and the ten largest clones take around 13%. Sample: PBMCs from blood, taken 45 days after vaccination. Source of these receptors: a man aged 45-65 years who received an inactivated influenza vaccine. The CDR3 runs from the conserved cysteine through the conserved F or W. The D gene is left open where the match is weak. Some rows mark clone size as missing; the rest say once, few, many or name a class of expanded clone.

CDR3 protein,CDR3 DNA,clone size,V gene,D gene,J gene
CASRVGAVNQPQHF,TGTGCCAGCAGGGTGGGGGCGGTCAATCAGCCCCAGCATTTT,few,TRBV12-3/TRBV12-4,NA,TRBJ1-5
CASNGVYEQYF,TGCGCCAGCAACGGTGTCTACGAGCAGTACTTC,few,TRBV5-1,NA,TRBJ2-7
CASSNGGGAFGYTF,TGTGCCAGCAGTAACGGGGGGGGCGCTTTTGGCTACACCTTC,NA,TRBV6-5,NA,TRBJ1-2
CSARDYRLAGGPALYEQYF,TGCAGTGCTAGAGATTACCGGCTAGCGGGGGGGCCTGCTTTGTACGAGCAGTACTTC,NA,TRBV20-1,TRBD2,TRBJ2-7
CASSRTAERHEKLFF,TGTGCCAGCAGCCGAACAGCCGAACGGCATGAAAAACTGTTTTTT,few,TRBV14,NA,TRBJ1-4
CASSLTAYLTDTQYF,TGTGCCAGCAGCTTGACAGCTTATCTCACAGATACGCAGTATTTT,NA,TRBV7-2,NA,TRBJ2-3
CASSYGGDTGANVLTF,TGCGCCAGCAGCTACGGAGGGGATACTGGGGCCAACGTCCTGACTTTC,few,TRBV5-1,NA,TRBJ2-6
CASSFLIPLGAGGNEQFF,TGTGCCAGCAGCTTCCTTATCCCCCTAGGCGCGGGGGGCAATGAGCAGTTCTTC,many,TRBV11-1,TRBD2,TRBJ2-1
CASSFFRQANTEAFF,TGTGCCAGCAGTTTCTTTCGTCAGGCGAACACTGAAGCTTTCTTT,many,TRBV12-3/TRBV12-4,NA,TRBJ1-1
CASSLTGQGSYNEQFF,TGCGCCAGCAGCTTGACCGGGCAGGGCTCCTACAATGAGCAGTTCTTC,many,TRBV5-1,NA,TRBJ2-1
CASSQGLAGPYEQYF,TGCGCCAGCAGCCAGGGACTAGCGGGACCCTACGAGCAGTACTTC,few,TRBV4-3,TRBD2,TRBJ2-7
CAWSTNLNQPQHF,TGTGCCTGGAGTACGAATTTGAATCAGCCCCAGCATTTT,once,TRBV30,NA,TRBJ1-5
CSKTSGSTDTQYF,TGCAGCAAAACTAGCGGAAGCACAGATACGCAGTATTTT,NA,TRBV29-1,TRBD2,TRBJ2-3
CASSVWGGSNQPQHF,TGTGCCAGCAGTGTGTGGGGGGGAAGCAATCAGCCCCAGCATTTT,NA,TRBV6-1,NA,TRBJ1-5
CASIHSDSSYEQYF,TGCGCCAGCATCCACTCGGACTCCTCCTACGAGCAGTACTTC,few,TRBV23-1,NA,TRBJ2-7
CASSSGLAGGPEQFF,TGTGCCAGCAGCTCGGGACTAGCGGGGGGGCCTGAGCAGTTCTTC,NA,TRBV7-2,TRBD2,TRBJ2-1
CASSSTGGATDTQYF,TGTGCCAGCAGTTCCACGGGGGGCGCGACAGATACGCAGTATTTT,many,TRBV9,NA,TRBJ2-3
CAWSVKGYNEQFF,TGTGCCTGGAGTGTAAAAGGGTACAATGAGCAGTTCTTC,few,TRBV30,NA,TRBJ2-1
CASSLSTLGGTLEKQYF,TGTGCCAGCAGCTTATCGACCCTCGGCGGGACCCTGGAAAAGCAGTACTTC,few,TRBV7-2,NA,TRBJ2-7
CATSRDRVGSPLHF,TGTGCCACCAGCAGAGACAGGGTAGGATCACCCCTCCACTTT,NA,TRBV15,NA,TRBJ1-6
CATSRGLVDRVETQYF,TGTGCCACCAGCAGAGGGCTAGTTGACAGGGTAGAGACCCAGTACTTC,NA,TRBV15,TRBD1,TRBJ2-5
CASSLPLAGADTQYF,TGCGCCAGCAGCTTGCCGCTAGCAGGCGCAGATACGCAGTATTTT,NA,TRBV5-1,NA,TRBJ2-3
CSVSQGDGGNQPQHF,TGCAGCGTCTCACAGGGGGATGGAGGCAATCAGCCCCAGCATTTT,few,TRBV29-1,TRBD1,TRBJ1-5
CASSGLGTQNLSGNTIYF,TGTGCCAGCAGCGGACTGGGGACGCAGAACCTCTCTGGAAACACCATATATTTT,many,TRBV11-2,NA,TRBJ1-3
CAVNSGRNQPQHF,TGTGCCGTTAATTCAGGGCGCAATCAGCCCCAGCATTTT,NA,TRBV10-3,NA,TRBJ1-5
CASSVSAINEQFF,TGTGCCAGCAGTGTGTCAGCAATCAATGAGCAGTTCTTC,few,TRBV2,NA,TRBJ2-1
CASSLGRGDEVDTQYF,TGCGCCAGCAGCTTGGGGCGAGGGGATGAGGTAGATACGCAGTATTTT,few,TRBV5-1,NA,TRBJ2-3
CASNKPGTGRTGELFF,TGTGCCAGCAACAAACCCGGGACCGGGAGGACCGGGGAGCTGTTTTTT,NA,TRBV6-2/TRBV6-3,TRBD2,TRBJ2-2
CASSSFGGQFINQPQHF,TGTGCCAGCAGCTCGTTCGGGGGACAGTTTATCAATCAGCCCCAGCATTTT,NA,TRBV7-2,TRBD1,TRBJ1-5
CASSLAPRETQYF,TGTGCCAGCAGTTTAGCCCCGAGAGAAACCCAGTACTTC,many,TRBV12-3/TRBV12-4,NA,TRBJ2-5
CASSRRVQETQYF,TGTGCCAGCAGCAGGCGGGTCCAAGAGACCCAGTACTTC,NA,TRBV7-9,NA,TRBJ2-5
CASSFGLDYEQYF,TGTGCCAGCAGTTTCGGACTAGACTACGAGCAGTACTTC,NA,TRBV12-3/TRBV12-4,TRBD2,TRBJ2-7
CASSYRAVKIWDTEAFF,TGTGCCAGCAGTTACCGGGCTGTGAAAATTTGGGACACTGAAGCTTTCTTT,many,TRBV6-5,NA,TRBJ1-1
CASSFLVEQFF,TGTGCCAGCAGTTTTTTGGTAGAGCAGTTCTTC,few,TRBV12-3/TRBV12-4,NA,TRBJ2-1
CASIRDTGELFF,TGTGCCAGCATTCGGGACACCGGGGAGCTGTTTTTT,many,TRBV6-1,NA,TRBJ2-2
CASSELSNTEAFF,TGCGCCAGCAGCGAGTTGTCGAACACTGAAGCTTTCTTT,NA,TRBV5-1,NA,TRBJ1-1
CASSLGESETQYF,TGTGCCAGCAGCTTGGGGGAGTCGGAGACCCAGTACTTC,NA,TRBV5-4,NA,TRBJ2-5
CASSSWTGVGETQYF,TGTGCCAGCAGTTCATGGACAGGGGTTGGTGAGACCCAGTACTTC,many,TRBV27,TRBD1,TRBJ2-5
CASSQESDRYNEQFF,TGCGCCAGCAGCCAAGAGTCGGACAGATACAATGAGCAGTTCTTC,few,TRBV4-1,NA,TRBJ2-1
CASSLGRPDTQYF,TGTGCCAGCAGCTTAGGAAGGCCAGATACGCAGTATTTT,few,TRBV7-2,NA,TRBJ2-3
CASSQDIGGLGFSGANVLTF,TGCGCCAGCAGCCAAGATATCGGAGGTTTAGGGTTCTCTGGGGCCAACGTCCTGACTTTC,NA,TRBV4-3,NA,TRBJ2-6
CASSLLAGRGKLFF,TGTGCCAGCAGTTTGTTGGCCGGGCGCGGAAAACTGTTTTTT,few,TRBV12-3/TRBV12-4,NA,TRBJ1-4
CASRVGSSDTQYF,TGTGCCAGTCGTGTGGGGTCGTCAGATACGCAGTATTTT,NA,TRBV6-6,NA,TRBJ2-3
CASSLGKTSTDTQYF,TGTGCCAGCAGCTTAGGAAAGACTAGCACAGATACGCAGTATTTT,many,TRBV7-6,NA,TRBJ2-3